The 17 T cell receptor beta chains given below trace back to one sample, sequenced in a study of OX40 agonist ivuxolimab in advanced cancers. Receptors were amplified or captured by the immunoSEQ multiplex PCR assay. TCRdb's version of the immuneACCESS table is confined to in-frame rearrangements and falls short of the full clone set. An unresolved V gene accounts for under half of the shortfall where checked; the remainder is of unknown origin. The sample table holds more than 65,000 clones, of which roughly 85% were seen once. The ten largest clones take up approximately 0.81% of the sample. The sequencing here drew on CD4+ or CD8+ T cells sorted from blood, taken in a trial of the OX40 agonist ivuxolimab. The receptors derive from an adult with an advanced solid tumor such as melanoma, head and neck, liver or kidney cancer.

J is TRBJ2-1 and V is TRBV9; maybe TRBD2 (5 bases). V lost 4 bases and J 9 bases, leaving 20 bases between the germline ends. The CDR3 extends over 15 amino acids. The germline CDR1 and CDR2 sequences are SGDLS and YYNGEE. The CDR3 spells CASSPLPPLATEQFF. In DNA form, the CDR3 reads TGTGCCAGCAGCCCTCTACCACCCCTAGCCACTGAGCAGTTCTTC.

J is TRBJ2-7 and V is TRBV6-5, with TRBD1 identical over 11 bases. J gave up 4 bases and V 5 bases, and 4 bases lay outside the gene matches. The germline V gene has CDR1 MNHEY and CDR2 SVGAGI. This CDR3 region has 14 residues. The CDR3 here is CASSRDRGNYEQYF. For the CDR3, the DNA is TGTGCCAGCAGTAGGGACAGGGGGAATTACGAGCAGTACTTC.

The chain links TRBV7-9 to TRBJ2-1, with D perhaps matching TRBD1 (6 bases). The germline V gene encodes CDR1 SEHNR and CDR2 FQNEAQ (reference sequence). Between the trimmed V and J ends, which lost 2 bases and 6 bases, there was a span of 11 bases. This CDR3 spans 14 amino acids. CDR3 loop: CASSLQGNTNEQFF. In nucleotides, the CDR3 is TGTGCCAGCAGCTTACAGGGGAATACCAATGAGCAGTTCTTC.

The V call is TRBV4-2, the J call TRBJ1-3, with 7 nucleotides matching TRBD1. CDR3 size: 17 residues. CDR1 and CDR2 (germline): LGHNA, YNFKEQ. V dropped 0 bases and J dropped 0; count of bases not matched to a gene: 5. The CDR3 nucleotides read TGTGCCAGCAGCCAAGATTTGTCAGGGGGCTCTGGAAACACCATATATTTT. It is translated as CASSQDLSGGSGNTIYF.

This chain connects TRBV7-9 to TRBJ1-4, with a weak D call TRBD1 (6 bases). V shed 3 bases and J shed 8 bases, with 13 bases lying between them. Per germline, CDR1 SEHNR and CDR2 FQNEAQ (reference sequence). There are 14 residues in the CDR3. The chain's CDR3 is CASSFLQGMEKLFF. CDR3 sequence (DNA): TGTGCCAGCAGCTTTCTACAGGGAATGGAAAAACTGTTTTTT.

The CDR3 here is CASSPSGDTYGYTF. The CDR3 DNA reads as TGTGCCAGCTCACCATCGGGAGACACCTATGGCTACACCTTC. The chain recombines TRBV18 with TRBJ1-2; D unresolved. The germline V gene encodes CDR1 KGHSH and CDR2 LQKENI. V was clipped by 2 bases and J by 4 bases, with 11 bases between them. The CDR3 totals 14 residues.

There are a few counts of this clone. This chain links TRBV6-5 with TRBJ2-7; 7 positions match TRBD2. The CDR3 length is 14 residues. Unmatched junction bases numbered 7, after V lost 5 bases and J lost 3 bases. Germline lookup yields CDR1 MNHEY and CDR2 SVGAGI. CDR3 protein: CASSTAWEGYEQYF. CDR3 DNA sequence: TGTGCCAGCAGTACCGCCTGGGAGGGCTACGAGCAGTACTTC.

The rearrangement joins TRBV14 to TRBJ2-5; D gene uncertain. Germline CDR1 is SGHDN and CDR2 is FVKESK. This CDR3 has 14 residues. Trimming cost V 0 bases and J 5 bases, with 10 bases left between them. The DNA for the CDR3 is TGTGCCAGCAGCCAAGACAAATCCCGGGAGACCCAGTACTTC. Its translation: CASSQDKSRETQYF. The full variable domain, with the rest looked up from reference TRBV14 and TRBJ2-5, is EAGVTQFPSHSVIEKGQTVTLRCDPISGHDNLYWYRRVMGKEIKFLLHFVKESKQDESGMPNNRFLAERTGGTYSTLKVQPAELEDSGVYFCASSQDKSRETQYFGPGTRLLVL.

The genes are TRBV9 and TRBJ2-1, with a weak D call TRBD2 (6 bases). V lost 3 bases, J lost 0 bases, and 19 bases lay in between. CDR1 is SGDLS, CDR2 YYNGEE, per germline. This CDR3 has 18 residues. This chain's CDR3 is CASSALGGRGTSYNEQFF. As DNA, the CDR3 is TGTGCCAGCAGCGCGCTGGGCGGGCGGGGAACCTCCTACAATGAGCAGTTCTTC. The whole variable domain, filled in from reference TRBV9 and TRBJ2-1, reads DSGVTQTPKHLITATGQRVTLRCSPRSGDLSVYWYQQSLDQGLQFLIQYYNGEERAKGNILERFSAQQFPDLHSELNLSSLELGDSALYFCASSALGGRGTSYNEQFFGPGTRLTVL.

This chain joins TRBV28 and TRBJ1-4; TRBD1 might be the D (6 bases). The CDR3 extends over 15 amino acids. Trimming took off 2 bases at V and 7 bases at J, with 14 bases between the two ends. CDR1 and CDR2 (germline): MDHEN, SYDVKM. CDR3 in amino acids: CASSLPGAAGEKLFF. The CDR3 coding sequence is TGTGCCAGCAGTTTACCGGGGGCTGCGGGTGAAAAACTGTTTTTT.

The chain has TRBV2 and TRBJ2-5, with D perhaps TRBD1 (5 bases). The CDR3 is made up of 14 amino acids. Trimming took off 5 bases at V and 2 bases at J, with 12 bases between the two ends. Germline assignment: CDR1 SNHLY and CDR2 FYNNEI. CDR3 DNA sequence: TGTGCCAGCAGTCGGTTAAGGGGTCAAGAGACCCAGTACTTC. Translation gives CASSRLRGQETQYF.

The chain uses TRBV14 and TRBJ2-5; D unresolved. Trimming took 4 bases from V and 3 from J, leaving 12 bases between them. Germline-derived CDR1 and CDR2 are SGHDN and FVKESK. CDR3 length: 14 residues. In nucleotides, the CDR3 is TGTGCCAGCAGCCGATTGGGCGGAGAAGAGACCCAGTACTTC. Protein sequence: CASSRLGGEETQYF. The whole variable domain, remainder taken from reference TRBV14 and TRBJ2-5, is EAGVTQFPSHSVIEKGQTVTLRCDPISGHDNLYWYRRVMGKEIKFLLHFVKESKQDESGMPNNRFLAERTGGTYSTLKVQPAELEDSGVYFCASSRLGGEETQYFGPGTRLLVL.

The chain has TRBV11-2 and TRBJ2-3, with 9 bases matching TRBD2. V dropped 3 bases and J dropped 5; count of bases not matched to a gene: 6. Germline values: CDR1 SGHAT, CDR2 FQNNGV. The CDR3 is 15 amino acids. This chain's CDR3 is CASSFMTSGIDTQYF. Here the CDR3 DNA reads TGTGCCAGCAGCTTCATGACTAGCGGAATAGATACGCAGTATTTT.

The rearrangement links TRBV19 to TRBJ1-5; 10 positions match TRBD1. The trim removed 5 bases at V and 5 bases at J, leaving 6 bases unmatched. Germline lookup yields CDR1 LNHDA and CDR2 SQIVND (reference sequence). The CDR3 totals 15 residues. In nucleotides, the CDR3 is TGTGCCAGTAGTCCGGGACAGGGGCCCTATCAGCCCCAGCATTTT. Its translation: CASSPGQGPYQPQHF.

This chain uses TRBV5-1 with TRBJ1-1; the D is unclear. Trimming removed 0 bases from V and 4 bases from J, with 13 bases in between. Germline values: CDR1 SGHRS, CDR2 YFSETQ. CDR3 length: 15 amino acids. The CDR3 protein is CASSLALGDGTEAFF. In DNA, the CDR3 is TGCGCCAGCAGCTTGGCCCTCGGGGATGGCACTGAAGCTTTCTTT.

Only one count was recorded for this clone. The rearrangement links TRBV19 to TRBJ1-1, with unresolved D. V lost 5 bases to trimming and J lost 2 bases, with 12 bases between them. The CDR3 has 14 residues. The V gene's germline CDR1 is LNHDA and CDR2 SQIVND (reference sequence). DNA for the CDR3: TGTGCCAGTAGTCAGAGACCGAGAAACACTGAAGCTTTCTTT. Protein sequence: CASSQRPRNTEAFF.

This clone was counted once. The chain uses TRBV7-9 and TRBJ1-5; possibly TRBD1 for D (6 bases). Germline CDR1 SEHNR, CDR2 FQNEAQ (reference sequence). The CDR3 sequence is 14 residues long. The ends were cut back, 1 base at V and 7 bases at J, with 11 bases in the middle. Written as DNA, the CDR3 is TGTGCCAGCAGCTTAGGACAGGCCGGGCAGCCCCAGCATTTT. Translating gives CASSLGQAGQPQHF.